This TCR beta chain was recovered during a study of CD8+ T cells in alopecia areata. Study-wide results and caveats: More clonal than normal scalp was lesional scalp, particularly alopecia totalis/universalis.

With regard to this clone: Its antigen is undetermined.

V was clipped by 4 bases and J by 5 bases; unmatched bases: 6. Per the germline V gene, CDR1 is LGHNA and CDR2 is YNFKEQ. This CDR3 comprises 15 residues. Extraction and reverse transcription of RNA yielded cDNA as the sequencing template. Assay: immunoSEQ multiplex PCR; the TCRdb copy retains only in-frame clones and omits some. Of more than 95,000 clones listed, approximately 60% are singletons. Sample: CD4+ T cells sorted from blood. The clonotype was recovered from a human donor in good health. The chain uses TRBV4-2 and TRBJ2-3; 10 bases are a match to TRBD1. The CDR3 sequence is CASSRTGGVEDTQYF. The CDR3 DNA is TGTGCCAGCAGCCGGACAGGGGGAGTAGAAGATACGCAGTATTTT.